This T cell receptor beta chain was sequenced for a study of identical twins. With regard to this clonotype: Its cognate antigen is unknown.

TCRdb recomputed calls from the 5' RACE reads with MiXCR, one row per CDR3 protein. The repertoire holds approximately 500,000 distinct CDR3 sequences, with roughly 26% as singletons. CDR3 length: 16 amino acids. Germline values: CDR1 MNHEY, CDR2 SVGAGI. V was cut by 4 bases and J by 0 bases, with 15 bases left in between. Notes on the study in general: Within cord blood, abundant beta clonotypes carried fewer insertions, but memory repertoires showed no such trend.

In addition, the sample was reused for a study of T cells expressing NK-cell markers.

The chain is built from TRBV6-5 and TRBJ1-1; no reliable D call. The receptor comes from a woman aged 18-35 years in good health. The sample taken for sequencing was CD4+ T cells sorted from blood. CDR3 bases: TGTGCCAGCAGTTCGCCTCGACTAGAAATGAACACTGAAGCTTTCTTT. Amino acid sequence: CASSSPRLEMNTEAFF.